These T cell receptor beta chains were read from a single sample in a study of CD8+ T cells in alopecia areata. Repertoires were generated with immunoSEQ multiplex PCR, while TCRdb's copy carries only in-frame clones and drops some. The sample lists about 270,000 clones; 60% were seen once. The input for sequencing was CD4+ T cells sorted from blood, taken around week 54, from a patient treated with tofacitinib. The receptors derive from a human donor with alopecia areata. The CDR3 runs from the conserved cysteine through the conserved F or W.

V: TRBV2; J: TRBJ2-4; CDR3: CASSNRFLAKNIQYF
V: TRBV9; J: TRBJ1-1; CDR3: CASSEGPSKTEAFF
V: TRBV6-5; J: TRBJ2-7; CDR3: CASRPSGGSSYEQYF
V: TRBV25-1; J: TRBJ2-5; CDR3: CASRLAGKETQYF
V: TRBV4-2; J: TRBJ2-5; CDR3: CASSIAGGPKTQYF
V: TRBV5-6; J: TRBJ2-1; CDR3: CASSLKTSEQFF
V: TRBV29-1; J: TRBJ2-7; CDR3: CSVSIARDRDYEQYF
V: TRBV2; J: TRBJ2-6; CDR3: CASTEDASGANVLTF
V: TRBV6-5; J: TRBJ2-7; CDR3: CASSYDRTSYEQYF
V: TRBV30; J: TRBJ1-1; CDR3: CAYGTGQGYTEAFF
V: TRBV30; J: TRBJ1-1; CDR3: CAWSDRGKAFF
V: TRBV27; J: TRBJ1-1; CDR3: CASSSEGAEAFF
V: TRBV7-9; J: TRBJ2-3; CDR3: CASSNDRSPLNTDTQYF
V: TRBV10-3; J: TRBJ1-2; CDR3: CAISEPIAQPTGGYTF
V: TRBV29-1; J: TRBJ2-5; CDR3: CSGAGGDETQYF
V: TRBV5-1; J: TRBJ1-2; CDR3: CASSLEAGRNYGYTF
V: TRBV20-1; J: TRBJ1-2; CDR3: CSPTGSDGYTF
V: TRBV10-3; J: TRBJ1-6; CDR3: CAITDSPGVSPLHF
V: TRBV5-1; J: TRBJ2-2; CDR3: CASSYRQEPPTGELFF
V: TRBV20-1; J: TRBJ1-2; CDR3: CSARGVNGYTF
V: TRBV7-2; J: TRBJ2-1; CDR3: CASSLGTGTGVSSYNEQFF
V: TRBV11-2; J: TRBJ2-4; CDR3: CASSLAGAGNIQYF
V: TRBV15; J: TRBJ2-5; CDR3: CATNSGYQETQYF
V: TRBV15; J: TRBJ2-6; CDR3: CATSRGILGTGANVLTF
V: TRBV6-1; J: TRBJ2-7; CDR3: CASSVGSRADLYEQYF
V: TRBV11-2; J: TRBJ1-2; CDR3: CASSLELRNYGYTF